Listed below are T cell receptor beta chains from one sample, sequenced in a study of T-cell memory formation after mild COVID-19. Via MiXCR, TCRdb re-called the 5' RACE reads, giving one row per CDR3 protein. The sample includes approximately 500,000 distinct CDR3 sequences, more than 20% of them seen just once. Sequencing was performed on PBMCs or a T cell subset sorted from them (not recorded which). Receptors originate from an adult woman who had mild COVID-19 (a few samples of this study predate the infection). Cell type and time point are not known. Each CDR3 is given with its conserved first and last residue. D genes are given only for firm matches. Clone size, where shown, is once, few, many, or a class for clones that have expanded.

>TRBJ2-2|TRBV24-1|-|-
TGTGCCACCAGTGACCCCACGATAAGGCACGGGGAGCTGTTTTTT
CATSDPTIRHGELFF
>TRBJ2-7|TRBV7-6|TRBD1|-
TGTGCCAGCAGCCCCCGGAACGGACAGGGAGCCTACGAGCAGTACTTC
CASSPRNGQGAYEQYF
>TRBJ2-1|TRBV12-3/TRBV12-4|-|many
TGTGCCAGCAGTTTAACCGGAACCTCCTACAATGAGCAGTTCTTC
CASSLTGTSYNEQFF
>TRBJ2-2|TRBV5-1|-|-
TGCGCCAGCAGCTTGGCGTCGGGGTATGGAAGCACCGGGGAGCTGTTTTTT
CASSLASGYGSTGELFF
>TRBJ2-7|TRBV7-9|TRBD1|-
TGTGCCAGCAGCAACGGACAGGGGTCCCCCTACGAGCAGTACTTC
CASSNGQGSPYEQYF
>TRBJ2-7|TRBV24-1|-|-
TGTGCCACCAGTGATACCGGAGGTCAACTCCGCGAGCAGTACTTC
CATSDTGGQLREQYF
>TRBJ2-1|TRBV7-8|-|few
TGTGCCAGCAGCGTAAGAGGGGCCCATGAGCAGTTCTTC
CASSVRGAHEQFF
>TRBJ2-7|TRBV18|-|-
TGTGCCAGCTCACCAAGGTCCGGAGTTAGCTCCTACGAGCAGTACTTC
CASSPRSGVSSYEQYF
>TRBJ1-2|TRBV6-5|-|few
TGTGCCAGCAGTTACGGGGGTAACTATGGCTACACCTTC
CASSYGGNYGYTF
>TRBJ2-5|TRBV14|-|few
TGTGCCAGCAGCCAGGGGGTGGAGACCCAGTACTTC
CASSQGVETQYF
>TRBJ2-7|TRBV6-1|-|few
TGTGCCAGCAGTTTCGAGTACTCCTACGAGCAGTACTTC
CASSFEYSYEQYF
>TRBJ2-7|TRBV9|TRBD1|few
TGTGCCAGCAGCGCGTCTCAGGGGGCCATGTACGAGCAGTACTTC
CASSASQGAMYEQYF
>TRBJ2-3|TRBV6-6|TRBD2|-
TGTGCCAGCTCCCACGGCGGGGGGGCCGGTTCAGATACGCAGTATTTT
CASSHGGGAGSDTQYF
>TRBJ2-7|TRBV7-9|TRBD1|-
TGTGCCAGCAGCGGGGGACAGGGATCGAGGGGTGGCTACGAGCAGTACTTC
CASSGGQGSRGGYEQYF
>TRBJ2-1|TRBV3-1|TRBD1|few
TGTGCCAGCAGCCGGGACAGGGGGCATGAGCAGTTCTTC
CASSRDRGHEQFF
>TRBJ2-1|TRBV30|TRBD2|few
TGTGCCTGGAGCGGCTTAGCGGGAGTTTTCTACAATGAGCAGTTCTTC
CAWSGLAGVFYNEQFF
>TRBJ2-1|TRBV14|TRBD2|-
TGTGCCAGCAGCCTGATGAGCGGGAGGAGTGGTGAGCAGTTCTTC
CASSLMSGRSGEQFF
>TRBJ2-3|TRBV5-1|TRBD1|-
TGCGCCAGCAATACAGGGGGTCATGCAGATACGCAGTATTTT
CASNTGGHADTQYF
>TRBJ2-7|TRBV6-5|TRBD1|few
TGTGCCAGCAGTCAACCCGACAGGGGAATCGACGAGCAGTACTTC
CASSQPDRGIDEQYF
>TRBJ2-1|TRBV15|-|-
TGTGCCACCAGCAGAGGGCCAGCGGAATACAATGAGCAGTTCTTC
CATSRGPAEYNEQFF
>TRBJ2-1|TRBV27|TRBD2|-
TGTGCCAGCAGGGCCGGGACTAGAGGGTTCTTC
CASRAGTRGFF
>TRBJ2-7|TRBV7-9|TRBD1|-
TGTGCCAGCAGCTTCGGCCTGACAGGGGGATCCTACGAGCAGTACTTC
CASSFGLTGGSYEQYF
>TRBJ1-4|TRBV7-8|TRBD1|-
TGTGCCAGCAGCTTTTGGGGGACAGGGATGGAGAATGAAAAACTGTTTTTT
CASSFWGTGMENEKLFF
>TRBJ2-3|TRBV30|TRBD2|-
TGTGCCTGGAGGATAGCGGGGGGCACAGATACGCAGTATTTT
CAWRIAGGTDTQYF
>TRBJ1-6|TRBV12-3/TRBV12-4|TRBD1|few
TGTGCCAGTACATCCCGGGACAGGGGTTCACCCCTCCACTTT
CASTSRDRGSPLHF
>TRBJ2-3|TRBV29-1|TRBD2|-
TGCAGCGTCCAGCGGAGCGGGGGGGTGGATACGCAGTATTTT
CSVQRSGGVDTQYF
>TRBJ2-7|TRBV7-9|-|-
TGTGCCAGCAGCTTAGAAGGGGTGGGCAGGTTACGCGAGCAGTACTTC
CASSLEGVGRLREQYF
>TRBJ2-1|TRBV4-3|TRBD2|-
TGCGCCAGCAGCTGGTCCCGCGGGACTAGCAATGAGCAGTTCTTC
CASSWSRGTSNEQFF
>TRBJ2-2|TRBV4-1|-|-
TGCGCCAGCAGCCAAGAATCACCGGAGAGCACCGGGGAGCTGTTTTTT
CASSQESPESTGELFF
>TRBJ1-2|TRBV12-3/TRBV12-4|-|-
TGTGCCAGCAGTGCTGGGGGCGGCTACACCTTC
CASSAGGGYTF
>TRBJ2-3|TRBV19|TRBD2|few
TGTGCCAGTAGTTCCGGGACTAGCGGGACAGCAGGGCAGTATTTT
CASSSGTSGTAGQYF
>TRBJ1-1|TRBV12-3/TRBV12-4|-|few
TGTGCCAGCAGTCGCGGACTGTCGGGGACTGAAGCTTTCTTT
CASSRGLSGTEAFF
>TRBJ1-2|TRBV4-1|-|-
TGCGCCAGCAGCCAAGCGGGGGGCGCCTATGGCTACACCTTC
CASSQAGGAYGYTF
>TRBJ2-7|TRBV18|TRBD1|-
TGTGCCAGCTCACCACCAGTCAGGGGGAGCGACGAGCAGTACTTC
CASSPPVRGSDEQYF
>TRBJ2-1|TRBV24-1|TRBD2|-
TGTGCCACCAGTGACCCCACTAGCGGCGAGCAGTTCTTC
CATSDPTSGEQFF
>TRBJ1-6|TRBV2|-|few
TGTGCCAGCAGTGAAGTCGCAGGGAGGAATTCACCCCTCCACTTT
CASSEVAGRNSPLHF
>TRBJ1-3|TRBV20-1|TRBD1|-
TGCAGTGCTCCGTACCGGGACAGCTACTCTGGAAACACCATATATTTT
CSAPYRDSYSGNTIYF
>TRBJ1-4|TRBV12-3/TRBV12-4|-|once
TGTGCCTGCGGCAGAGGGGCAGGGTGGCCTAATGAAAAACTGTTTTTT
CACGRGAGWPNEKLFF
>TRBJ2-5|TRBV20-1|-|many
TGCAGTGCTACTGGGGAGACCCAGTACTTC
CSATGETQYF
>TRBJ2-1|TRBV6-5|TRBD1|-
TGTGCCAGCAGTCTCTCCGACCGGGACAGGCAGTTCTTC
CASSLSDRDRQFF
>TRBJ1-1|TRBV20-1|-|few
TGCAGTGCTAGAGATATCGCCTCTGCCACTGAAGCTTTCTTT
CSARDIASATEAFF
>TRBJ2-3|TRBV5-1|-|few
TGCGCCAGCAGCTTGGGAGTCAGCACAGATACGCAGTATTTT
CASSLGVSTDTQYF
>TRBJ2-5|TRBV20-1|TRBD2|-
TGCAGTGCTACCAGCGGGGGGGCCTTTGAGACCCAGTACTTC
CSATSGGAFETQYF
>TRBJ2-1|TRBV6-4|TRBD1|-
TGTGCCAGCAGTGAATTCACAGGGGGCGATGAGCAGTTCTTC
CASSEFTGGDEQFF
>TRBJ2-7|TRBV20-1|-|few
TGCAGTGCTAACTTCGAAGGAGGACAGACCTACGAGCAGTACTTC
CSANFEGGQTYEQYF
>TRBJ2-1|TRBV10-3|TRBD2|few
TGTGCCATCAGTGACCCAGCCGCGATAGCGGGGGGTTACAATGAGCAGTTCTTC
CAISDPAAIAGGYNEQFF
>TRBJ2-3|TRBV15|TRBD2|few
TGTGCCACCAGCCCTAGCCGGGATTGGACTAGGACAGATACGCAGTATTTT
CATSPSRDWTRTDTQYF
>TRBJ2-7|TRBV10-2|TRBD2|-
TGCGCCAGCGGGTCGGGAGGGGAGCAGTACTTC
CASGSGGEQYF
>TRBJ2-1|TRBV15|-|-
TGTGCCACCAGCAAGCGATTAGGGGATGAGCAGTTCTTC
CATSKRLGDEQFF
>TRBJ2-7|TRBV4-3|TRBD2|-
TGCGCCAGCAGCCAAGAGCGCGGGACTAGCTCCTACGAGCAGTACTTC
CASSQERGTSSYEQYF
>TRBJ2-1|TRBV14|TRBD2|-
TGTGCCAGCAGGTCCGCTTGGGGGGAGGGCCGGCATGAGCAGTTCTTC
CASRSAWGEGRHEQFF
>TRBJ1-2|TRBV4-1|TRBD1|few
TGCGCCAGCAGCCAACAACCGACCGACAGGGGAGATGGCTACACCTTC
CASSQQPTDRGDGYTF
>TRBJ2-1|TRBV7-6|TRBD2|few
TGTGCCAGCAGCTTATCAGCGGGGGGGCCTGGGTACAATGAGCAGTTCTTC
CASSLSAGGPGYNEQFF
>TRBJ2-5|TRBV9|-|-
TGTGCCAGCAGCGCAGGGCCCCGGACAAATCAAGAGACCCAGTACTTC
CASSAGPRTNQETQYF
>TRBJ2-7|TRBV5-1|-|few
TGCGCCAGCAGTACTACAACGGGCTACGAGCAGTACTTC
CASSTTTGYEQYF